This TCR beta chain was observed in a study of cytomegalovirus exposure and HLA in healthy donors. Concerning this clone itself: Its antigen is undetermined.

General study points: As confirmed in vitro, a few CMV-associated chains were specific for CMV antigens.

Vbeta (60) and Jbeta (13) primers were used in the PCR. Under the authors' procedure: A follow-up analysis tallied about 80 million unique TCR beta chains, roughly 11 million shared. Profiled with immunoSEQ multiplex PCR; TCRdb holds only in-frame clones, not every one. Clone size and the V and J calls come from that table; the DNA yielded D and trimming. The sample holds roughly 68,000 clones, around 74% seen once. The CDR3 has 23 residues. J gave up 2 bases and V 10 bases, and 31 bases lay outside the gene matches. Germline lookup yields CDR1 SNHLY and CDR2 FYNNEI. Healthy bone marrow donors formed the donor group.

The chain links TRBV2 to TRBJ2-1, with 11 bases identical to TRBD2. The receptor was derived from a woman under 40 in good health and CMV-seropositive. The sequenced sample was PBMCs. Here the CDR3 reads CATPGLAGQGVLAGGRAYNEQFF. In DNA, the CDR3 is TGTGCCACCCCAGGGCTTGCTGGACAGGGTGTTCTAGCGGGAGGACGGGCCTACAATGAGCAGTTCTTC.